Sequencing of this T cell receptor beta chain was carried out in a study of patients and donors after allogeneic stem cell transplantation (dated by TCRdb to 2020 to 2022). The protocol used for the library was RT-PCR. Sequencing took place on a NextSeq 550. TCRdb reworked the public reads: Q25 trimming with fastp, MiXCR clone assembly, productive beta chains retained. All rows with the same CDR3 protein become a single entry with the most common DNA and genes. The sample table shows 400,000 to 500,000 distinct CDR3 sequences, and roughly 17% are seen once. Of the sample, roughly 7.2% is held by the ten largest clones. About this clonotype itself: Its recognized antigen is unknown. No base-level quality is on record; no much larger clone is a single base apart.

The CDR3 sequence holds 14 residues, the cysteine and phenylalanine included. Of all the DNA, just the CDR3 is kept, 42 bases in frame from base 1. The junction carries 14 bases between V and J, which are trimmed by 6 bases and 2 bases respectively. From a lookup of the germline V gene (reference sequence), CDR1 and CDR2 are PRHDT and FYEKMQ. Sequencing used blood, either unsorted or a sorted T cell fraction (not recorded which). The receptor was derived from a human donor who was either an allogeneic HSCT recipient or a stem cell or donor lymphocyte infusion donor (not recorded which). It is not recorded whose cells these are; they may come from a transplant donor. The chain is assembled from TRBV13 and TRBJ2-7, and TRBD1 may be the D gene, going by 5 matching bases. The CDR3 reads CASRPQTAAYEQYF. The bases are TGTGCCAGCAGACCCCAGACAGCAGCCTACGAGCAGTACTTC.